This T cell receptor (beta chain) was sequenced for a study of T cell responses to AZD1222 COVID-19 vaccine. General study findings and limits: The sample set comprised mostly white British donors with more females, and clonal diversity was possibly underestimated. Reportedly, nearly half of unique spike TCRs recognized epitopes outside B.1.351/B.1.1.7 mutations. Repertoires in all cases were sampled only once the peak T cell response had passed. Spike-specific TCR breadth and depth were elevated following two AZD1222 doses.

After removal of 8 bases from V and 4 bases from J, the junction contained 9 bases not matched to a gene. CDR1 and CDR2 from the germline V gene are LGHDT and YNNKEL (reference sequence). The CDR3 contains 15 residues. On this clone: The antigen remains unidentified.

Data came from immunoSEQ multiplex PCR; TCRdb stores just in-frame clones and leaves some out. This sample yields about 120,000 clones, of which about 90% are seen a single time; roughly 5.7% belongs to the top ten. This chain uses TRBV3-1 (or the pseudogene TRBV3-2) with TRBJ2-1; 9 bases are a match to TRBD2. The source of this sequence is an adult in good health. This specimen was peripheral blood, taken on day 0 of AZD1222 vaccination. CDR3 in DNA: TGTGCCAGCGAAACACGACTAGCGGCTTACAATGAGCAGTTCTTC. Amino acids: CASETRLAAYNEQFF.